This T cell receptor beta chain was retrieved from a study of T-cell reconstitution after alpha-beta-depleted transplantation in children. Note on this clonotype: Its antigen is not known.

Preparation of the TCRbeta library used unique molecular identifiers. TCRdb ran MiXCR on the PCR reads and lists one entry per CDR3 protein. The sample lists under 250,000 distinct CDR3 sequences; 20% to 30% were seen once. This CDR3 region has 13 residues. In germline, CDR1 is SGHRS, CDR2 YFSETQ. Trimming removed 2 bases from V and 10 bases from J, with 13 bases in between. The study, taken as a whole, reports: Some patients' high day-60 TCRbeta diversity was traced to surviving recipient T cells and thymic progenitors. Most T-cell counts and diversity one year after the transplant came from T cells that were newly produced.

The chain links TRBV5-1 to TRBJ2-1, with D perhaps assigned TRBD1 or TRBD2 (5 bases each). The receptor's source is a female patient younger than 10 who had a stem cell transplant for congenital amegakaryocytic thrombocytopenia, so the T cells may come from the graft donor. This material consisted of PBMCs, mostly from graft donor cells, taken 360 days after TCRalphabeta/CD19-depleted stem cell transplant. The CDR3 sequence is CASSFGASKEQFF. DNA of the CDR3: TGCGCCAGCAGCTTTGGGGCTAGCAAGGAGCAGTTCTTC.